The 18 T cell receptor beta chains reported below all come from one sample, sequenced in a study of metastatic and nonmetastatic thyroid tumors (dated by TCRdb to 2019 to 2021). Library method: PCR. The sequencer was an Illumina HiSeq 4000. The public reads were reanalyzed by TCRdb: fastp trimming at Q25, MiXCR alignment, in-frame beta chains only. The sample table shows some 21,000 clones, and 12% are seen once. About 6.2% of the sample lies in the top ten. Before undergoing thyroid surgery, none of the patients had been given any kind of treatment. Sequenced input: blood. These receptors were taken from a male donor with papillary thyroid cancer or a benign thyroid nodule (not recorded which). Some clones in this sample may be carry-over from other donors' samples.

The chain joins TRBV9 to TRBJ1-6, with 8 bases that match TRBD1. Per the germline V gene, CDR1 is SGDLS and CDR2 is YYNGEE. This CDR3 comprises 14 residues. V shed 2 bases and J 9 bases; nucleotides not matched to a gene: 4. The CDR3, as DNA: TGTGCCAGCAGCGTCTCAGGGGGCTCTTCACCCCTCCACTTT. This gives the protein CASSVSGGSSPLHF.

The table lists this clone with many counts. The V gene is TRBV7-6, the J gene TRBJ2-5; D gene unclear. This CDR3 is built from 13 residues. CDR1 and CDR2 (germline): SGHVS, FNYEAQ. Trimming removed 2 bases from V and 1 base from J, with 5 bases in between. The CDR3 loop is CASSLSPQETQYF. The CDR3 nucleotides are TGTGCCAGCAGCTTATCCCCCCAAGAGACCCAGTACTTC.

In its sample, this clone is medium-sized (0.01 to 0.1%). V gene TRBV28 combines with J gene TRBJ1-2; D might be TRBD1 (5 bases). CDR1 and CDR2 from the germline V gene are MDHEN and SYDVKM. This CDR3 comprises 13 residues. The V gene lost 11 bases and the J gene lost 7 bases, with 20 bases spanning the gap. The DNA for the CDR3 is TGTGCCTGCGGGGCCCTAACTAATCTTGGCTACACCTTC. It yields the protein CACGALTNLGYTF.

The chain employs TRBV20-1 and TRBJ2-1, with 14 positions matching TRBD2. CDR1 and CDR2 (germline): DFQATT, SNEGSKA (reference sequence). Germline trimming cut 5 bases from V and 5 bases from J; bases unmatched to any gene: 5. The CDR3 sequence is 15 residues long. The CDR3 loop reads CSAGGLAGADNEQFF. The CDR3 DNA follows: TGCAGTGCTGGGGGACTAGCGGGAGCGGACAATGAGCAGTTCTTC.

The chain carries TRBV20-1 and TRBJ1-2, with 7 bases aligning to TRBD1. Germline V CDR1 and CDR2: DFQATT, SNEGSKA (reference sequence). V shed 0 bases and J 4 bases; nucleotides not matched to a gene: 5. The CDR3 has 14 residues. CDR3 sequence (DNA): TGCAGTGCTAGAGATTACAGGGACAGCTATGGCTACACCTTC. Translation: CSARDYRDSYGYTF.

The rearrangement uses TRBV11-1 and TRBJ2-3, with D perhaps TRBD2 (6 bases). The CDR3 totals 17 residues. CDR1 is SGHAT, CDR2 FQDESV, per germline (reference sequence). V dropped 5 bases and J dropped 5 bases, with 23 bases sitting between them. CDR3 protein: CASSAYGLSGERDTQYF. CDR3 DNA sequence: TGTGCCAGCAGCGCATACGGACTATCGGGAGAACGAGATACGCAGTATTTT.

This clone appeared a few times. The chain employs TRBV28 and TRBJ2-3; D not resolved. Germline CDR1 and CDR2: MDHEN and SYDVKM. V lost 3 bases and J lost 4, with 20 bases in between. This CDR3 contains 17 residues. CDR3 loop: CASSFYAPGSGPDTQYF. The CDR3 nucleotides read TGTGCCAGCAGTTTCTATGCACCCGGGTCAGGTCCAGATACGCAGTATTTT.

This clone was seen a handful of times. The V call is TRBV6-2 or TRBV6-3, the J call TRBJ2-3, with D possibly matching TRBD2 (5 bases). CDR1 is MNHEY, CDR2 SVGEGT, per germline. The CDR3 is 14 amino acids. V was trimmed by 8 bases and J by 6 bases, leaving 18 bases between them. CDR3 residues: CASSSRESLDTQYF. CDR3 DNA sequence: TGTGCCAGCTCAAGTAGGGAGTCTTTGGATACGCAGTATTTT.

This clone was observed a few times. This may arise from a read error, as a much more abundant clone is one base away. The genes are TRBV11-1 and TRBJ2-1, with TRBD2 matching over 14 bases. This CDR3 comprises 16 residues. Unmatched junction bases numbered 7, after V lost 5 bases and J lost 7 bases. The germline V gene has CDR1 SGHAT and CDR2 FQDESV (reference sequence). The chain's CDR3 is CASSEGLAGVKNEQFF. DNA of the CDR3: TGTGCCAGCAGCGAGGGACTAGCGGGGGTGAAGAATGAGCAGTTCTTC.

V and J are TRBV19 and TRBJ1-5, with a possible D match to TRBD1 (5 bases). The CDR3 contains 13 residues. The germline CDR1 and CDR2 sequences are LNHDA and SQIVND (reference sequence). The V end lost 7 bases, the J end lost 5 bases, and 12 bases lay between the germline ends. The CDR3 region is CASIGGSDQPQHF. CDR3 sequence (DNA): TGTGCCAGTATTGGGGGTTCGGATCAGCCCCAGCATTTT. The whole variable domain, filled in from reference TRBV19 and TRBJ1-5, reads DGGITQSPKYLFRKEGQNVTLSCEQNLNHDAMYWYRQDPGQGLRLIYYSQIVNDFQKGDIAEGYSVSREKKESFPLTVTSAQKNPTAFYLCASIGGSDQPQHFGDGTRLSIL.

This clone was counted only a few times. The chain recombines TRBV7-8 with TRBJ2-6; no reliable D call. V was pared by 4 bases and J by 0 bases, with 10 bases between. Germline V gene data show CDR1 as SGHVS and CDR2 as FQNEAQ. CDR3 length: 16 residues. The CDR3 reads CASSSSGASGANVLTF. CDR3 DNA: TGTGCCAGCAGCTCCTCTGGCGCCTCTGGGGCCAACGTCCTGACTTTC.

As DNA, the CDR3 is TGTGCCAGCAGTCGAGCGGGAGGAGGTACGGATGAGCAGTTCTTC. Translation: CASSRAGGGTDEQFF. The V gene is TRBV6-1, the J gene TRBJ2-1, with TRBD2 matching 9 bases. Trimming removed 5 bases from V and 8 bases from J; junction bases left unmatched: 10. The CDR3 runs to 15 residues. Germline loops: CDR1 MNHNS, CDR2 SASEGT.

V and J are TRBV28 and TRBJ2-1; TRBD1 aligns across 8 bases. Germline V gene data show CDR1 as MDHEN and CDR2 as SYDVKM. This CDR3 is 17 amino acids long. Trimming cost V 5 bases and J 5 bases; bases outside gene matches: 14. CDR3 coding DNA: TGTGCCAGCAGTCCAGGGGGCGAAGCGGGCTTTGACAATGAGCAGTTCTTC. This sequence encodes CASSPGGEAGFDNEQFF. Based on the CDR3 plus reference TRBV28 and TRBJ2-1, the full variable domain is DVKVTQSSRYLVKRTGEKVFLECVQDMDHENMFWYRQDPGLGLRLIYFSYDVKMKEKGDIPEGYSVSREKKERFSLILESASTNQTSMYLCASSPGGEAGFDNEQFFGPGTRLTVL.

The chain is built from TRBV20-1 and TRBJ1-5; no firm D call. The germline gives CDR1 DFQATT, CDR2 SNEGSKA (reference sequence). Trimming pared 0 bases from V and 4 bases from J, leaving 10 bases between. CDR3 length equals 14 residues. CDR3 region: CSARDPGNNQPQHF. The DNA of the CDR3 is TGCAGTGCTAGAGATCCTGGGAATAATCAGCCCCAGCATTTT.

This clone is labeled medium-sized. The V and J genes are TRBV27 and TRBJ2-1; 10 bases are a match to TRBD1. Germline CDR1 and CDR2: MNHEY and SMNVEV (reference sequence). The junction had 9 bases not matched to a gene; V was cut back by 6 bases and J by 4 bases. This CDR3 has 16 amino acids. The CDR3 region is CASSPTGGARYNEQFF. The CDR3 nucleotides read TGTGCCAGCAGCCCGACAGGGGGCGCGCGGTACAATGAGCAGTTCTTC.

This rearrangement joins TRBV2 to TRBJ2-1, with no clear D. The germline CDR1 and CDR2 sequences are SNHLY and FYNNEI. Trimming pared 6 bases from V and 4 bases from J, leaving 10 bases between. The CDR3 consists of 13 residues. CDR3 protein: CASRGLGYNEQFF. CDR3 DNA: TGTGCCAGCAGAGGCCTAGGTTACAATGAGCAGTTCTTC.

This clone was counted many times. It may be a read error: a sequence one base away is much more abundant. The chain uses TRBV19 and TRBJ2-1; 11 bases match TRBD2. This CDR3 has 16 residues. Germline lookup yields CDR1 LNHDA and CDR2 SQIVND (reference sequence). This CDR3 is CASSEASGRIRNGQFF. CDR3 sequence (DNA): TGTGCCAGTAGTGAAGCTAGCGGGAGGATAAGAAATGGGCAGTTCTTC.

This clone showed up many times. V usage is TRBV13 and J usage is TRBJ2-1; the match to TRBD2 covers 10 bases. CDR3 length: 15 amino acids. Per the germline V gene, CDR1 is PRHDT and CDR2 is FYEKMQ (reference sequence). Trimming removed 5 bases from V and 4 bases from J; junction bases left unmatched: 5. CDR3 DNA: TGTGCCAGCAGCCGGGCACTAGCGGGGTACAATGAGCAGTTCTTC. Protein: CASSRALAGYNEQFF.